This paragraph covers one TCR beta chain sequence. In the source study's methods: Counts of nucleated cells, estimated from reference gene primer amplification, were obtained. Using immunoSEQ multiplex PCR, the repertoire was profiled, and TCRdb retains in-frame clones only, with some absent. D and trimming were read from the DNA, whereas the V and J calls and clone size are those reported in that table. The sample contains about 250,000 clones, roughly 89% of which appear only once. Germline CDR1 LGHDT, CDR2 YNNKEL (reference sequence). Trimming took 1 base from V and 6 from J; bases not matched to a gene: 6. The CDR3 covers 15 residues. The sample belongs to a study of blood T cell repertoires in COVID-19. Overall study context: Whether acute or convalescent, the COVID-19 samples came from the United States, Italy and Spain. Nucleic acid was either cDNA or gDNA, and it came from T cells, B-cell-depleted T cells, or PBMCs.

The age range of participants was about 18 to 95 years, with residence in around 22 US areas. V and J are TRBV3-1 (or the pseudogene TRBV3-2) and TRBJ1-2; TRBD1 matches at 9 bases. This TCR was recovered from a woman aged 30 to 39 with acute COVID-19. The sample consisted of PBMCs or T cells enriched from blood (not recorded which). The CDR3 is CASSQGGTGKNGYTF. The CDR3 bases are TGTGCCAGCAGCCAAGGGGGGACAGGGAAAAATGGCTACACCTTC.